A selection of T cell receptor beta chains follows, all from one sample in a study of blood T cell repertoires in COVID-19. Sequenced by immunoSEQ multiplex PCR; TCRdb stores in-frame clones only, minus some. Found here are 200,000 to 250,000 clones, around 90% of them singletons; the top ten hold roughly 12%. The specimen sequenced was peripheral blood. The origin of the receptors is a woman aged 18 to 35 who had recovered from COVID-19. The CDR3 runs from the conserved cysteine through the conserved F or W. D genes are given only for firm matches. Clone size appears in some rows only: once, few, many, or a class for an expanded clone.

d_call: TRBD1
clone_size: -
j_call: TRBJ1-1
cdr3_length: 16
v_call: TRBV11-2
cdr3_aa: CASSLDGTGRIGGAFF
cdr3_nt: TGTGCCAGCAGCTTAGATGGGACAGGGAGAATTGGAGGAGCTTTCTTT

d_call: TRBD1
clone_size: -
j_call: TRBJ2-6
cdr3_length: 15
v_call: TRBV6-5
cdr3_aa: CASRTGGRGANVLTF
cdr3_nt: TGTGCCAGTCGGACAGGGGGCCGTGGGGCCAACGTCCTGACTTTC

d_call: -
clone_size: -
j_call: TRBJ1-3
cdr3_length: 12
v_call: TRBV12-3/TRBV12-4
cdr3_aa: CASSPGGNTIYF
cdr3_nt: TGTGCCAGCAGTCCAGGAGGAAACACCATATATTTT

d_call: TRBD1
clone_size: -
j_call: TRBJ1-2
cdr3_length: 15
v_call: TRBV5-1
cdr3_aa: CASSLAEGQGYGYTF
cdr3_nt: TGCGCCAGCAGCTTGGCCGAGGGACAGGGTTATGGCTACACCTTC

d_call: -
clone_size: few
j_call: TRBJ2-1
cdr3_length: 16
v_call: TRBV12-2
cdr3_aa: CASRLASGTGTNEQFF
cdr3_nt: TGTGCAAGTCGCTTAGCGTCCGGGACAGGGACCAATGAGCAGTTCTTC

d_call: -
clone_size: few
j_call: TRBJ1-6
cdr3_length: 12
v_call: TRBV30
cdr3_aa: CAWSVLNSPLHF
cdr3_nt: TGTGCCTGGAGTGTACTGAATTCACCCCTCCACTTT

d_call: TRBD2
clone_size: -
j_call: TRBJ2-3
cdr3_length: 15
v_call: TRBV5-1
cdr3_aa: CASSLGTSGTDTQYF
cdr3_nt: TGCGCCAGCAGCTTAGGGACTAGCGGCACAGATACGCAGTATTTT

d_call: TRBD1
clone_size: -
j_call: TRBJ1-2
cdr3_length: 15
v_call: TRBV6-5
cdr3_aa: CASSYDDRGWGGYTF
cdr3_nt: TGTGCCAGCAGCTACGACGACAGGGGGTGGGGTGGCTACACCTTC

d_call: TRBD2
clone_size: -
j_call: TRBJ2-1
cdr3_length: 15
v_call: TRBV19
cdr3_aa: CASKTTGLANNEQFF
cdr3_nt: TGTGCCAGTAAGACAACGGGACTAGCGAACAATGAGCAGTTCTTC

d_call: TRBD2
clone_size: -
j_call: TRBJ2-5
cdr3_length: 16
v_call: TRBV19
cdr3_aa: CASSILGGSLQETQYF
cdr3_nt: TGTGCCAGTAGTATTCTGGGAGGGTCCCTCCAAGAGACCCAGTACTTC

d_call: -
clone_size: -
j_call: TRBJ1-2
cdr3_length: 13
v_call: TRBV6-5
cdr3_aa: CASSYGQHYGYTF
cdr3_nt: TGTGCCAGCAGTTACGGACAACACTATGGCTACACCTTC

d_call: TRBD1
clone_size: -
j_call: TRBJ1-3
cdr3_length: 19
v_call: TRBV5-6
cdr3_aa: CASSLGWTGHPLAGNTIYF
cdr3_nt: TGTGCCAGCAGCCTCGGCTGGACAGGACACCCTCTGGCTGGAAACACCATATATTTT

d_call: -
clone_size: once
j_call: TRBJ2-1
cdr3_length: 13
v_call: TRBV7-7
cdr3_aa: CASSSVVRGEQFF
cdr3_nt: TGTGCCAGCAGCTCAGTAGTAAGAGGCGAGCAGTTCTTC

d_call: TRBD2
clone_size: -
j_call: TRBJ2-1
cdr3_length: 16
v_call: TRBV9
cdr3_aa: CASSVEPSGRAPEQFF
cdr3_nt: TGTGCCAGCAGCGTAGAGCCTAGCGGGAGGGCCCCTGAGCAGTTCTTC

d_call: TRBD1
clone_size: -
j_call: TRBJ1-2
cdr3_length: 15
v_call: TRBV6-2/TRBV6-3
cdr3_aa: CASSYIPGTADGYTF
cdr3_nt: TGTGCCAGCAGTTACATACCTGGGACAGCCGATGGCTACACCTTC

d_call: -
clone_size: -
j_call: TRBJ1-4
cdr3_length: 14
v_call: TRBV6-5
cdr3_aa: CASSPPRTNEKLFF
cdr3_nt: TGTGCCAGCAGCCCCCCCCGGACTAATGAAAAACTGTTTTTT

d_call: TRBD1
clone_size: -
j_call: TRBJ1-2
cdr3_length: 15
v_call: TRBV15
cdr3_aa: CATSRGGDRGYGYTF
cdr3_nt: TGTGCCACCAGCAGAGGGGGGGACAGGGGATATGGCTACACCTTC

d_call: TRBD1
clone_size: once
j_call: TRBJ1-2
cdr3_length: 13
v_call: TRBV12-3/TRBV12-4
cdr3_aa: CASSFGTGYGYTF
cdr3_nt: TGTGCCAGCAGTTTCGGGACAGGCTATGGCTACACCTTC

d_call: TRBD1
clone_size: -
j_call: TRBJ1-4
cdr3_length: 16
v_call: TRBV4-2
cdr3_aa: CASSQGGGTGLEKLFF
cdr3_nt: TGTGCCAGCAGCCAAGGGGGAGGGACAGGGCTTGAAAAACTGTTTTTT